The 30 T cell receptor beta chains below all came from one sample that was sequenced in a study of Ad26.COV2.S vaccination and SARS-CoV-2 variants. TCRdb keeps only in-frame clones here, not all; method: immunoSEQ multiplex PCR. This sample carries about 440,000 clones, 90% of them seen once, and the ten largest clones take approximately 4.3%. Regarding treatment: 15 to 20 received Ad26.COV2.S at low or high dose, single or two shots; 5 received placebo; per-sample allocation not given. The samples were gathered on day 63 after the first injection of vaccine or placebo. The material was peripheral blood, obtained in a trial of Ad26.COV2.S vaccine versus placebo. These receptors all come from a person aged 18-65 years who received the Ad26.COV2.S COVID-19 vaccine or a placebo.

The genes are TRBV28 and TRBJ1-1; 8 bases are shared with TRBD1. J lost 0 bases, V lost 3 bases, and 9 bases had no gene match. Germline V gene lookup returns CDR1 MDHEN and CDR2 SYDVKM. CDR3 length: 17 residues. CDR3 sequence (DNA): TGTGCCAGCAGTTTCTCCAGGGGGCGCAACTTGAACACTGAAGCTTTCTTT. Amino acids: CASSFSRGRNLNTEAFF.

In this sample, this clone turned up once. The V and J genes are TRBV4-2 and TRBJ2-3, with 7 bases identical to TRBD2. V was pared by 2 bases and J by 1 base, with 0 bases of the junction left unmatched. Germline V gene data show CDR1 as LGHNA and CDR2 as YNFKEQ. This CDR3 region has 14 residues. CDR3 loop: CASSQTSGTDTQYF. In nucleotides, the CDR3 is TGTGCCAGCAGCCAAACTAGCGGCACAGATACGCAGTATTTT.

The V and J genes are TRBV5-1 and TRBJ2-6; 9 bases are a match to TRBD1. The CDR3 runs 17 residues. With 0 bases clipped from V and 3 bases from J, the junction kept 4 bases outside the gene matches. The germline CDR1 and CDR2 sequences are SGHRS and YFSETQ. CDR3 region: CASSLVTGGGGANVLTF. In nucleotides, the CDR3 is TGCGCCAGCAGCTTGGTAACAGGGGGCGGTGGGGCCAACGTCCTGACTTTC.

This chain links TRBV11-1 with TRBJ2-1; D is perhaps TRBD1 or TRBD2 (5 bases each). The germline V gene has CDR1 SGHAT and CDR2 FQDESV (reference sequence). The CDR3 sequence is 14 residues long. Deletions cut 5 bases from V and 8 bases from J, with 16 bases between. The CDR3 protein is CASSPGRRGDEQFF. In DNA form, the CDR3 reads TGTGCCAGCAGCCCAGGCAGGCGAGGGGATGAGCAGTTCTTC. Based on the CDR3 plus reference TRBV11-1 and TRBJ2-1, the full variable domain is EAEVAQSPRYKITEKSQAVAFWCDPISGHATLYWYRQILGQGPELLVQFQDESVVDDSQLPKDRFSAERLKGVDSTLKIQPAELGDSAMYLCASSPGRRGDEQFFGPGTRLTVL.

This chain uses TRBV28 with TRBJ2-7; D is unresolved. The germline V and J ends were trimmed by 3 bases and 2 bases, with 2 bases remaining between them. The CDR3 length is 11 residues. Germline loops: CDR1 MDHEN, CDR2 SYDVKM. The CDR3 spells CASSFTYEQYF. CDR3 coding DNA: TGTGCCAGCAGTTTCACCTACGAGCAGTACTTC.

This chain links TRBV19 with TRBJ2-7; the match to TRBD1 covers 9 bases. The CDR3 has 18 residues. CDR1 LNHDA and CDR2 SQIVND come from the germline V gene (reference sequence). V lost 1 base and J lost 4; bases outside the gene matches: 14. The CDR3 region has the DNA TGTGCCAGTAGTATAGGACAGGGGGAAATGCTAGGCCCTTACGAGCAGTACTTC. Its translation is CASSIGQGEMLGPYEQYF.

The rearrangement uses TRBV10-3 and TRBJ2-2; maybe TRBD2 (5 bases). The CDR3 runs to 16 residues. CDR1 is ENHRY, CDR2 SYGVKD, per germline. V lost 0 bases, J lost 6 bases, and 14 bases lay in between. Here the CDR3 DNA reads TGTGCCATCAGTGAGTCGTTCGGACTTGGGGCCGGGGAGCTGTTTTTT. Translated: CAISESFGLGAGELFF.

The chain is built from TRBV9 and TRBJ2-1; 9 bases are shared with TRBD1. Trimming at V came to 2 bases and at J to 3 bases, leaving 9 bases not matched to a gene. This CDR3 is 17 amino acids long. Germline assignment: CDR1 SGDLS and CDR2 YYNGEE. The CDR3 nucleotides read TGTGCCAGCAGCGTTGTTCCGGGACAGGGAAGCTACAATGAGCAGTTCTTC. It specifies CASSVVPGQGSYNEQFF.

The DNA of the CDR3 is TGTGCCAGCAGCAAGGGACTAGCGGTGAACAATGAGCAGTTCTTC. Encoded protein: CASSKGLAVNNEQFF. J is TRBJ2-1 and V is TRBV7-2; TRBD2 aligns across 11 bases. The junction had 5 bases not matched to a gene; V was cut back by 5 bases and J by 5 bases. Germline CDR1 is SGHTA and CDR2 is FQGNSA. This CDR3 has 15 residues.

CDR3 residues: CASSIEGWGRGRETQYF. In nucleotides, the CDR3 is TGTGCCAGTAGTATAGAGGGTTGGGGCAGGGGTCGGGAGACCCAGTACTTC. The J gene is TRBJ2-5, the V gene TRBV19, with a possible D match to TRBD1 (6 bases). Germline V CDR1 and CDR2: LNHDA, SQIVND (reference sequence). The CDR3 extends over 17 amino acids. V dropped 0 bases and J dropped 5 bases, with 19 bases sitting between them. Together with reference TRBV19 and TRBJ2-5, the CDR3 gives the full variable domain: DGGITQSPKYLFRKEGQNVTLSCEQNLNHDAMYWYRQDPGQGLRLIYYSQIVNDFQKGDIAEGYSVSREKKESFPLTVTSAQKNPTAFYLCASSIEGWGRGRETQYFGPGTRLLVL.

CDR3 coding DNA: TGTGCCAGTAGGGCCCAGGAGGAGGACGGCTACACCTTC. Its translation is CASRAQEEDGYTF. The J gene is TRBJ1-2, the V gene TRBV19; no clear D gene. Trimming removed 6 bases at V and 8 bases at J, with 16 bases between. The CDR3 contains 13 residues. CDR1 and CDR2 from the germline V gene are LNHDA and SQIVND (reference sequence).

The V and J genes are TRBV5-6 and TRBJ2-5; 7 bases are a match to TRBD2. The junction had 3 bases not matched to a gene; V was cut back by 5 bases and J by 2 bases. Germline V lookup: CDR1 SGHDT, CDR2 YYEEEE. CDR3 size: 13 residues. The CDR3 protein is CASRGAGQETQYF. For the CDR3, the DNA is TGTGCCAGCAGGGGAGCGGGACAAGAGACCCAGTACTTC. The whole variable domain, remainder taken from reference TRBV5-6 and TRBJ2-5, is DAGVTQSPTHLIKTRGQQVTLRCSPKSGHDTVSWYQQALGQGPQFIFQYYEEEERQRGNFPDRFSGHQFPNYSSELNVNALLLGDSALYLCASRGAGQETQYFGPGTRLLVL.

This sequence joins TRBV4-3 and TRBJ2-2; tentative D call: TRBD2 (6 bases). The germline V and J ends were trimmed by 0 bases and 3 bases, with 14 bases remaining between them. The CDR3 extends over 17 amino acids. Germline V gene sequence: CDR1 LGHNA, CDR2 YSLEER. The CDR3 reads CASSQEGSWGDTGELFF. In DNA form, the CDR3 reads TGCGCCAGCAGCCAAGAGGGGAGCTGGGGGGACACCGGGGAGCTGTTTTTT.

The rearrangement uses TRBV6-2 or TRBV6-3 and TRBJ2-4, with D tentatively TRBD1 (5 bases). Per germline, CDR1 MNHEY and CDR2 SVGEGT. The CDR3 contains 16 residues. Trimming shortened V by 5 bases and J by 0 bases, and 14 bases separated the two germline ends. CDR3 protein: CASSTPDRLAKNIQYF. The CDR3 DNA reads as TGTGCCAGCAGTACCCCCGACAGACTAGCCAAAAACATTCAGTACTTC.

In nucleotides, the CDR3 is TGTGCCAGCAGCTTGGGGAGCGGGAGTTTGGGGGAGACCCAGTACTTC. Protein: CASSLGSGSLGETQYF. V is TRBV5-4 and J is TRBJ2-5, with 8 bases that match TRBD2. The CDR3 sequence is 16 residues long. CDR1 and CDR2 from the germline V gene are SGHNT and YYREEE (reference sequence). V lost 0 bases, J lost 5 bases, and 9 bases stayed unmatched.

The chain links TRBV2 to TRBJ2-3; D gene uncertain. The CDR3 has 14 amino acids. Germline V gene sequence: CDR1 SNHLY, CDR2 FYNNEI. The V gene lost 9 bases and the J gene lost 1 base, with 14 bases spanning the gap. CDR3 residues: CARVHLDGTDTQYF. DNA of the CDR3: TGTGCCAGGGTGCATCTAGATGGCACAGATACGCAGTATTTT.

This chain connects TRBV28 to TRBJ2-1; a possible D gene is TRBD1 (6 bases). The CDR3 covers 14 residues. Germline V gene data show CDR1 as MDHEN and CDR2 as SYDVKM. The germline V and J ends were trimmed by 7 bases and 5 bases, with 15 bases remaining between them. The CDR3 region is CASNSGAGDNEQFF. The CDR3 region has the DNA TGTGCCAGCAATTCAGGGGCGGGCGACAATGAGCAGTTCTTC.

The rearrangement links TRBV28 to TRBJ1-1; 7 positions match TRBD1. After removal of 2 bases from V and 1 base from J, the junction contained 4 bases not matched to a gene. Germline V gene sequence: CDR1 MDHEN, CDR2 SYDVKM. CDR3 length: 15 amino acids. In nucleotides, the CDR3 is TGTGCCAGCAGTTTACCAGGGGGTGAGAACACTGAAGCTTTCTTT. Residues: CASSLPGGENTEAFF. Full variable domain (outside the CDR3, taken from reference TRBV28 and TRBJ1-1): DVKVTQSSRYLVKRTGEKVFLECVQDMDHENMFWYRQDPGLGLRLIYFSYDVKMKEKGDIPEGYSVSREKKERFSLILESASTNQTSMYLCASSLPGGENTEAFFGQGTRLTVV.

The chain links TRBV20-1 to TRBJ2-7; D not resolved. Looked up from germline, CDR1 is DFQATT and CDR2 is SNEGSKA (reference sequence). V shed 3 bases and J shed 6 bases, with 6 bases lying between them. The CDR3 totals 10 residues. The CDR3 sequence: CSASVGEQYF. CDR3 coding DNA: TGCAGTGCTAGTGTGGGCGAGCAGTACTTC.

This clone was seen once. The chain is built from TRBV21-1 and TRBJ2-7; TRBD2 is the table's D call, not checked against the DNA. TRBV21-1 is labeled a pseudogene. The CDR3 has 11 amino acids. CDR3 protein: CASSPRDEQYF. The CDR3 DNA reads as TGTGCCAGCAGCCCGCGCGACGAGCAGTACTTC.

The chain employs TRBV15 and TRBJ1-1, with a tentative D call TRBD1 (5 bases). The CDR3 contains 17 residues. Germline V CDR1 and CDR2: LNHNV, YYDKDF (reference sequence). V shed 3 bases and J shed 10 bases, with 27 bases lying between them. This CDR3 reads CATSSATQGALSSRAFF. In DNA form, the CDR3 reads TGTGCCACCAGCAGCGCGACGCAGGGCGCGTTATCTAGTCGAGCTTTCTTT.

The rearrangement uses TRBV19 and TRBJ1-2; tentatively, D is TRBD1 (5 bases). Looked up from germline, CDR1 is LNHDA and CDR2 is SQIVND (reference sequence). The V and J ends lost 4 bases and 7 bases respectively, with 10 bases between them. This CDR3 is built from 12 residues. CDR3 residues: CASSTRDFGYTF. CDR3 bases: TGTGCCAGTAGTACCCGGGACTTTGGCTACACCTTC.

The chain uses TRBV7-2 and TRBJ2-5; D remains unclear. V lost 3 bases and J 3 bases, leaving 14 bases between the germline ends. This CDR3 contains 15 residues. Germline-derived CDR1 and CDR2 are SGHTA and FQGNSA. CDR3 protein: CASSFLSRVEETQYF. CDR3 nucleotide sequence: TGTGCCAGCAGCTTTTTGAGCCGGGTCGAAGAGACCCAGTACTTC.

CDR3 in DNA: TGTGCCAGCAGCCCACAGGGGTGGATTGACTATGGCTACACCTTC. Translation gives CASSPQGWIDYGYTF. The V gene is TRBV28, the J gene TRBJ1-2; 7 bases align to TRBD1. With V trimmed by 6 bases and J by 3 bases, 10 bases remained unmatched. Germline V gene sequence: CDR1 MDHEN, CDR2 SYDVKM. The CDR3 totals 15 residues.

The chain uses TRBV9 and TRBJ2-2; 7 bases map to TRBD2. The CDR3 length is 15 residues. Trimming removed 1 base from V and 7 bases from J; junction bases left unmatched: 7. Germline CDR1 SGDLS, CDR2 YYNGEE. The CDR3 region is CASSVTSRGVGELFF. The CDR3 nucleotides are TGTGCCAGCAGCGTAACCTCCCGGGGGGTCGGGGAGCTGTTTTTT.

The gene calls are TRBV11-2 and TRBJ2-6; D is possibly TRBD1 (6 bases). CDR1 and CDR2 from the germline V gene are SGHAT and FQNNGV. V dropped 5 bases and J dropped 1 base, with 9 bases sitting between them. This CDR3 is 15 amino acids long. This chain's CDR3 is CASSGGTSGANVLTF. CDR3 DNA sequence: TGTGCCAGCAGCGGTGGGACATCTGGGGCCAACGTCCTGACTTTC. The full variable domain, with the rest looked up from reference TRBV11-2 and TRBJ2-6, is EAGVAQSPRYKIIEKRQSVAFWCNPISGHATLYWYQQILGQGPKLLIQFQNNGVVDDSQLPKDRFSAERLKGVDSTLKIQPAKLEDSAVYLCASSGGTSGANVLTFGAGSRLTVL.

This clone has a handful of counts. This chain joins TRBV7-9 and TRBJ1-2; TRBD1 is a possible D gene (6 bases). The CDR3 contains 16 residues. V lost 1 base, J lost 5 bases, and 17 bases lay in between. Germline CDR1 and CDR2: SEHNR and FQNEAQ (reference sequence). CDR3 bases: TGTGCCAGCAGCTTAGAGTCGGGCCGGAGGGGGTATGGCTACACCTTC. As protein: CASSLESGRRGYGYTF.

V and J are TRBV20-1 and TRBJ2-1; TRBD2 matches at 9 bases. Germline trimming cut 3 bases from V and 8 bases from J; bases unmatched to any gene: 11. Germline CDR1 and CDR2: DFQATT and SNEGSKA (reference sequence). The CDR3 sequence is 15 residues long. CDR3 nucleotide sequence: TGCAGTGCTAGTGACGTAGCGGGAGCGTGGGATGAGCAGTTCTTC. Encoded protein: CSASDVAGAWDEQFF.

CDR3 amino acids: CASSLGGAHNRATNEKLFF. Here the CDR3 DNA reads TGTGCCAGCAGCTTAGGTGGTGCCCACAACCGTGCGACTAATGAAAAACTGTTTTTT. The chain has TRBV7-9 and TRBJ1-4; D is unclear. With 1 base removed from V and 2 bases from J, the gap between germline ends came to 20 bases. This CDR3 region has 19 residues. Germline CDR1 and CDR2: SEHNR and FQNEAQ (reference sequence).

This clone has just one count. This chain uses TRBV27 with TRBJ2-6; the match to TRBD2 covers 7 bases. The V gene end was trimmed by 6 bases and the J gene end by 2 bases; junction bases not matched to a gene: 13. The length of the CDR3 is 18 residues. Germline V gene sequence: CDR1 MNHEY, CDR2 SMNVEV (reference sequence). Written as DNA, the CDR3 is TGTGCCAGCAGCCTACCCCCGCAGGGAGGGGCTGGGGCCAACGTCCTGACTTTC. This sequence encodes CASSLPPQGGAGANVLTF.